This T cell receptor (beta chain) is drawn from a study of T cell repertoires in cytomegalovirus infection. Study-level background: Public TCR beta signatures indicated both CMV infection and matching HLA type.

For this clonotype: Its specificity is unknown.

Germline-derived CDR1 and CDR2 are SGDLS and YYNGEE. The CDR3 contains 15 residues. Between the trimmed V and J ends, which lost 4 bases and 5 bases, there was a span of 18 bases. Via MiXCR, TCRdb re-called the reads, giving one row per CDR3 protein. Of about 110,000 distinct CDR3 sequences in the sample, 9.5% to 13% were seen once. Study conclusions and caveats: CMV-specific TCR beta clonotypes restricted by HLA-C were the ones dominating the ex vivo response.

The source material was PBMCs, sequenced either directly or after in vitro stimulation (not recorded which). The clonotype was recovered from a human donor in good health (CMV status not recorded). Some clones in this sample may be carry-over from other donors' samples. V and J are TRBV9 and TRBJ1-1, with D possibly matching TRBD1 (6 bases). Written as DNA, the CDR3 is TGTGCCAGCAGCAAACAGGGAGGGGCAGGGACTGAAGCTTTCTTT. Translating gives CASSKQGGAGTEAFF.